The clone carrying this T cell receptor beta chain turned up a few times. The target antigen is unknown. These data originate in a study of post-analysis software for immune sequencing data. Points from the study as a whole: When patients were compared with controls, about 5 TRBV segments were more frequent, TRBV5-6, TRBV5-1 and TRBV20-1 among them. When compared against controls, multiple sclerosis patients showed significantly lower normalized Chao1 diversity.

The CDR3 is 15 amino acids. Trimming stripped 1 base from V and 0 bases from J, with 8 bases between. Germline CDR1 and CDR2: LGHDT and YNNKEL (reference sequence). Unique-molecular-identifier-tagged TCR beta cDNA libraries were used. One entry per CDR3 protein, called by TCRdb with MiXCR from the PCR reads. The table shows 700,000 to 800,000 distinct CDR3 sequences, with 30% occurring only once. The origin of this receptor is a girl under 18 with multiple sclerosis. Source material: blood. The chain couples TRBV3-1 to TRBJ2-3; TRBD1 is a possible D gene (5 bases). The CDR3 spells CASSQVGASTDTQYF. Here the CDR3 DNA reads TGTGCCAGCAGCCAAGTAGGGGCTAGCACAGATACGCAGTATTTT.